The 24 T cell receptor beta chains below come from one sample, sequenced in a study of blood T cell repertoires in COVID-19. TCRdb keeps only in-frame clones here, not all; method: immunoSEQ multiplex PCR. The sample has about 110,000 clones, approximately 70% seen once. The sequenced material came from peripheral blood. The origin of the receptors is an older woman with acute or convalescent COVID-19.

By sample fraction, this clone is medium-sized (0.01 to 0.1%). The chain uses TRBV2 and TRBJ1-1; D is unclear. Germline CDR1 and CDR2: SNHLY and FYNNEI. The germline V and J ends were trimmed by 5 bases and 0 bases, with 10 bases remaining between them. This CDR3 has 14 residues. This CDR3 is CASSTIEMNTEAFF. The CDR3 region has the DNA TGTGCCAGCAGTACGATAGAGATGAACACTGAAGCTTTCTTT.

The chain employs TRBV7-2 and TRBJ1-6, with 8 bases that match TRBD1. This CDR3 is built from 15 residues. V was clipped by 1 base and J by 7 bases; unmatched bases: 3. The germline CDR1 and CDR2 sequences are SGHTA and FQGNSA. The CDR3 sequence is CASSLGQGANSPLHF. CDR3 DNA: TGTGCCAGCAGCTTAGGGCAGGGGGCCAATTCACCCCTCCACTTT.

The sample holds one count of this clone. The genes are TRBV10-3 and TRBJ2-1; TRBD1 agrees at 9 bases. The V and J ends lost 6 bases and 8 bases, in that order; junction bases with no gene match: 8. The V gene's germline CDR1 is ENHRY and CDR2 SYGVKD. This CDR3 contains 14 residues. The CDR3 protein is CAISRGQGKDEQFF. As DNA, the CDR3 is TGTGCCATCAGCCGCGGACAGGGGAAGGATGAGCAGTTCTTC.

The rearrangement uses TRBV2 and TRBJ2-5; weak D call: TRBD1 (6 bases). Germline lookup yields CDR1 SNHLY and CDR2 FYNNEI. The CDR3 extends over 15 amino acids. Trimming cost V 7 bases and J 0 bases, with 15 bases left between them. CDR3 amino acids: CASTRNTGNQETQYF. The CDR3 DNA reads TGTGCCAGCACACGGAACACAGGGAACCAAGAGACCCAGTACTTC.

V is TRBV7-2 and J is TRBJ1-5; unclear D gene. V was trimmed by 2 bases and J by 0 bases, leaving 11 bases between them. The CDR3 runs to 16 residues. The germline V gene encodes CDR1 SGHTA and CDR2 FQGNSA. This chain's CDR3 is CASSLNRVYSNQPQHF. The CDR3 bases are TGTGCCAGCAGCTTAAACAGAGTCTATAGCAATCAGCCCCAGCATTTT.

This clone was seen more than once but under ten times. The chain recombines TRBV9 with TRBJ1-6; 8 positions match TRBD1. V gave up 4 bases and J gave up 10 bases; unmatched junction bases: 10. The CDR3 is 15 amino acids. Germline lookup yields CDR1 SGDLS and CDR2 YYNGEE. In DNA form, the CDR3 reads TGTGCCAGCAGCCCCGGGACAGGTATATTGTCACCCCTCCACTTT. The encoded protein is CASSPGTGILSPLHF.

This rearrangement joins TRBV7-9 to TRBJ2-1; TRBD2 is a possible D gene (5 bases). V lost 5 bases and J lost 4, with 12 bases in between. Per germline, CDR1 SEHNR and CDR2 FQNEAQ (reference sequence). This CDR3 region has 14 residues. CDR3 sequence reads: CASSPPGRYNEQFF. CDR3 DNA: TGTGCCAGCAGCCCGCCGGGAAGGTACAATGAGCAGTTCTTC.

The sample holds many counts of this clone. The gene calls are TRBV24-1 and TRBJ1-4, with a tentative D call TRBD1 (6 bases). Deletions cut 5 bases from V and 0 bases from J, with 18 bases between. CDR1 is KGHDR and CDR2 is SFDVKD in the germline V gene. This CDR3 spans 18 amino acids. CDR3 sequence: CATSVGGGDGATNEKLFF. The CDR3 coding sequence is TGTGCCACCAGTGTGGGGGGGGGCGACGGAGCAACTAATGAAAAACTGTTTTTT.

This clone came up once. The rearrangement links TRBV5-1 to TRBJ2-7; TRBD1 agrees at 7 bases. This CDR3 comprises 13 residues. V lost 5 bases to trimming and J lost 2 bases; unmatched junction nucleotides: 4. CDR1 SGHRS and CDR2 YFSETQ come from the germline V gene. This chain's CDR3 is CASSPGQTYEQYF. The CDR3 DNA follows: TGCGCCAGCAGTCCGGGACAGACCTACGAGCAGTACTTC.

This chain joins TRBV7-9 and TRBJ2-5, with D possibly being TRBD2 (6 bases). This CDR3 is 12 amino acids long. CDR1 is SEHNR and CDR2 is FQNEAQ in the germline V gene (reference sequence). Between the trimmed V and J ends, which lost 3 bases and 13 bases, there was a span of 15 bases. The CDR3 spells CASSFGEDGPYF. The CDR3 nucleotides read TGTGCCAGCAGCTTTGGGGAGGACGGACCGTACTTC.

The chain employs TRBV7-3 and TRBJ1-2, with 9 bases fitting TRBD1. The J segment lost 6 bases and the V segment lost 4 bases, leaving 3 bases of the junction unmatched. The CDR3 loop spans 13 amino acids. Per germline, CDR1 SGHTA and CDR2 FQGTGA. CDR3 region: CASSYTGGNGYTF. DNA for the CDR3: TGTGCCAGCAGCTATACAGGGGGCAATGGCTACACCTTC.

The genes are TRBV21-1 and TRBJ1-2; whether TRBD1, the table's D call, matches the DNA was not checked. TRBV21-1 is marked as a pseudogene. The length of the CDR3 is 14 residues. CDR3: CASSQKQENYGYTF. CDR3 sequence (DNA): TGTGCCAGCAGCCAGAAACAGGAAAACTATGGCTACACCTTC.

The rearrangement links TRBV19 to TRBJ2-3; D perhaps matches TRBD1 (5 bases). Trimming shortened V by 5 bases and J by 0 bases, and 15 bases separated the two germline ends. The CDR3 sequence is 16 residues long. Germline values: CDR1 LNHDA, CDR2 SQIVND (reference sequence). Written as DNA, the CDR3 is TGTGCCAGTAGTCGTGATCCCAGGGCTAGCACAGATACGCAGTATTTT. Translating gives CASSRDPRASTDTQYF.

This clone was recorded a few times. V and J are TRBV7-2 and TRBJ2-1, with D possibly TRBD1 on 6 matching bases. The CDR3 spans 12 residues. Trimming stripped 5 bases from V and 7 bases from J, with 9 bases between. Per germline, CDR1 SGHTA and CDR2 FQGNSA. The CDR3: CASSRDRNEQFF. In nucleotides, the CDR3 is TGTGCCAGCAGCCGAGACAGGAATGAGCAGTTCTTC. Filled out from reference TRBV7-2 and TRBJ2-1, the complete variable domain reads GAGVSQSPSNKVTEKGKDVELRCDPISGHTALYWYRQSLGQGLEFLIYFQGNSAPDKSGLPSDRFSAERTGGSVSTLTIQRTQQEDSAVYLCASSRDRNEQFFGPGTRLTVL.

The sample holds a few counts of this clone. The chain uses TRBV28 and TRBJ1-5; maybe TRBD1 (6 bases). The CDR3 has 15 residues. V was trimmed by 5 bases and J by 6 bases, leaving 17 bases between them. Germline V gene sequence: CDR1 MDHEN, CDR2 SYDVKM. Written as DNA, the CDR3 is TGTGCCAGCAGTCCGTACAGGGCTTGGGGTCAGCCCCAGCATTTT. It is translated as CASSPYRAWGQPQHF.

The chain employs TRBV28 and TRBJ1-2; no reliable D call. The CDR3 runs to 13 residues. With 6 bases removed from V and 2 bases from J, the gap between germline ends came to 10 bases. The germline gives CDR1 MDHEN, CDR2 SYDVKM. CDR3 in amino acids: CASRDGVNYGYTF. As DNA, the CDR3 is TGTGCCAGCAGGGACGGGGTGAACTATGGCTACACCTTC.

The chain is built from TRBV6-5 and TRBJ1-4; 8 bases align to TRBD1. This CDR3 comprises 12 residues. The V gene end was trimmed by 8 bases and the J gene end by 6 bases; junction bases not matched to a gene: 2. Germline values: CDR1 MNHEY, CDR2 SVGAGI. The CDR3 DNA reads as TGTGCCAGCCGGACAGGGTATGAAAAACTGTTTTTT. It codes for CASRTGYEKLFF.

The chain has TRBV24-1 and TRBJ1-5, with D tentatively TRBD1 (5 bases). This CDR3 has 15 residues. Per germline, CDR1 KGHDR and CDR2 SFDVKD. Trimming pared 4 bases from V and 7 bases from J, leaving 16 bases between. CDR3 residues: CATSDRTFRGQPQHF. The CDR3 bases are TGTGCCACCAGTGACCGGACTTTCCGGGGGCAGCCCCAGCATTTT.

V usage is TRBV29-1 and J usage is TRBJ1-4, with D unresolved. From germline, CDR1 is SQVTM and CDR2 ANQGSEA. The V and J ends lost 4 bases and 8 bases respectively, with 11 bases between them. The CDR3 is made up of 12 amino acids. The DNA of the CDR3 is TGCAGCGTTGTGTTCGTGGGCGAAAAACTGTTTTTT. Encoded protein: CSVVFVGEKLFF.

The chain couples TRBV30 to TRBJ1-2; weak D call: TRBD1 (5 bases). CDR3 length: 12 amino acids. Germline CDR1 GTSNPN, CDR2 SVGIG (reference sequence). Trimming shortened V by 8 bases and J by 2 bases, and 12 bases separated the two germline ends. In DNA, the CDR3 is TGTGCCCGGGGGGGGTCAAACTATGGCTACACCTTC. Translating gives CARGGSNYGYTF.

This clone showed up just once. J is TRBJ1-1 and V is TRBV3-1 (or the pseudogene TRBV3-2), with TRBD1 matching over 7 bases. This CDR3 is 13 amino acids long. With 5 bases clipped from V and 4 bases from J, the junction kept 4 bases outside the gene matches. Germline V lookup: CDR1 LGHDT, CDR2 YNNKEL (reference sequence). For the CDR3, the DNA is TGTGCCAGCAGCTATACAGGGGTCACTGAAGCTTTCTTT. Protein product: CASSYTGVTEAFF.

The V call is TRBV27, the J call TRBJ2-2; possibly TRBD1 for D (5 bases). The V end lost 1 base, the J end lost 1 base, and 13 bases lay between the germline ends. This CDR3 contains 17 residues. CDR1 is MNHEY, CDR2 SMNVEV, per germline (reference sequence). The CDR3 here is CASSLLGKGRNTGELFF. Here the CDR3 DNA reads TGTGCCAGCAGTTTATTGGGTAAGGGGCGGAACACCGGGGAGCTGTTTTTT.

The rearrangement joins TRBV21-1 to TRBJ2-1; the D segment call TRBD2 is taken from the table without a DNA check. TRBV21-1 is recorded as a pseudogene. The length of the CDR3 is 17 residues. The CDR3 nucleotides are TGTGCCAGCAGCAAAGAGGGCACTAGCGGGGAATACAATGAGCAGTTCTTC. Encoded protein: CASSKEGTSGEYNEQFF.

The V gene is TRBV2, the J gene TRBJ2-1; D possibly corresponds to TRBD1 (6 bases). This CDR3 has 14 amino acids. The germline gives CDR1 SNHLY, CDR2 FYNNEI. V lost 6 bases and J lost 5, with 14 bases in between. As DNA, the CDR3 is TGTGCCAGCAGCGCCTCCGGGACAAACAATGAGCAGTTCTTC. Translation gives CASSASGTNNEQFF.